This TCR beta chain stems from a study of cytomegalovirus exposure and HLA in healthy donors. Notes on the study in general: Most sequenced TCRs were rare (though some public TCRs occurred in many donors).

The CDR3 is 14 residues long. The V end lost 3 bases, the J end lost 4 bases, and 12 bases lay between the germline ends. Germline-derived CDR1 and CDR2 are MNHEY and SMNVEV (reference sequence). Comments on this clone: Antigen: not known.

A multiplex PCR was run with 60 Vbeta primers and 13 Jbeta primers. TCRdb's table, derived via immunoSEQ multiplex PCR, lists solely in-frame clones and lacks some. The sample has 100,000 to 150,000 clones, around four fifths seen once. This chain joins TRBV27 and TRBJ1-2, with TRBD1 as a possible D gene (5 bases). The clonotype originates from a female donor in good health and CMV-seronegative. Sequences were obtained from PBMCs. CDR3 sequence (DNA): TGTGCCAGCAGTTTCAGGGCTTCTGGCTATGGCTACACCTTC. Protein sequence: CASSFRASGYGYTF.